Following are 28 T cell receptor beta chains from one sample sequenced in a study of blood T cell repertoires in COVID-19. The repertoire was sequenced with immunoSEQ multiplex PCR; TCRdb's copy has only in-frame clones and lacks some. Among approximately 56,000 clones listed, roughly 90% were seen once. What was sequenced was peripheral blood. Receptors were obtained from a man aged 80 or over with active or convalescent COVID-19.

The sample holds a few counts of this clone. The V and J genes are TRBV27 and TRBJ2-2, with a weak D call TRBD1 (7 bases). The germline gives CDR1 MNHEY, CDR2 SMNVEV (reference sequence). The CDR3 covers 18 residues. Trimming took off 9 bases at V and 3 bases at J, with 26 bases between the two ends. CDR3 DNA: TGTGCCAGGGCGAAATTCGTCGGTTGGAGGGGGCACACCGGGGAGCTGTTTTTT. Translation gives CARAKFVGWRGHTGELFF.

The V and J genes are TRBV30 and TRBJ1-2; D not certain. The CDR3 is made up of 13 amino acids. The V gene's germline CDR1 is GTSNPN and CDR2 SVGIG (reference sequence). V was cut by 3 bases and J by 8 bases, with 16 bases left in between. CDR3 sequence: CAWRGQQLGGYTF. The CDR3, as DNA: TGTGCCTGGAGAGGTCAGCAACTAGGGGGCTACACCTTC.

The chain carries TRBV28 and TRBJ1-2; D is unresolved. With 2 bases removed from V and 7 bases from J, the gap between germline ends came to 17 bases. The CDR3 length is 15 residues. Germline values: CDR1 MDHEN, CDR2 SYDVKM. CDR3 residues: CASSLIVQVMSGYTF. The CDR3 DNA reads TGTGCCAGCAGTTTAATCGTTCAAGTTATGAGTGGCTACACCTTC.

The chain uses TRBV28 and TRBJ1-1; D perhaps matches TRBD1 (5 bases). Germline-derived CDR1 and CDR2 are MDHEN and SYDVKM. The V end was cut by 6 bases, the J end by 6 bases, with 20 bases between. The CDR3 is made up of 15 amino acids. This CDR3 reads CASSPGGEGVSEAFF. In DNA, the CDR3 is TGTGCCAGCAGCCCCGGAGGGGAAGGGGTGTCTGAAGCTTTCTTT.

The chain is built from TRBV18 and TRBJ2-7, with TRBD1 identical over 8 bases. The CDR3 covers 16 residues. The ends lost 5 bases at V and 3 bases at J; junction bases unmatched: 12. CDR1 and CDR2 (germline): KGHSH, LQKENI. The CDR3 nucleotides read TGTGCCAGCTCATCGAACAAACAGGGGGGTGGCTACGAGCAGTACTTC. Its protein product is CASSSNKQGGGYEQYF.

The V call is TRBV19, the J call TRBJ2-1; D remains unclear. Trimming took off 3 bases at V and 6 bases at J, with 6 bases between the two ends. The CDR3 has 12 amino acids. The germline gives CDR1 LNHDA, CDR2 SQIVND (reference sequence). This CDR3 is CASSIRSNEQFF. DNA for the CDR3: TGTGCCAGTAGTATTAGGAGCAATGAGCAGTTCTTC.

The gene calls are TRBV6-4 and TRBJ1-5; D is unclear. CDR3 size: 13 residues. Between the trimmed V and J ends, which lost 4 bases and 7 bases, there was a span of 11 bases. Germline V gene data show CDR1 as MRHNA and CDR2 as SNTAGT. CDR3 DNA sequence: TGTGCCAGCAGTGGAGAGGGCGACCAGCCCCAGCATTTT. Translated: CASSGEGDQPQHF.

Here the CDR3 DNA reads TGTGCCAGCAGCTTAGGGGGACAGGCTTATCAGCCCCAGCATTTT. Translating gives CASSLGGQAYQPQHF. This sequence joins TRBV7-6 and TRBJ1-5; 8 nucleotides line up with TRBD1. Trimming took 1 base from V and 5 from J; bases not matched to a gene: 4. Germline CDR1 is SGHVS and CDR2 is FNYEAQ. The CDR3 runs 15 residues.

This chain joins TRBV19 and TRBJ2-7, with 9 bases matching TRBD2. V was pared by 7 bases and J by 5 bases, with 9 bases of the junction left unmatched. CDR3 length: 14 amino acids. In germline, CDR1 is LNHDA, CDR2 SQIVND (reference sequence). The CDR3 DNA reads as TGTGCCAGTAACACGGGACTAGCTTGGCACGAGCAGTACTTC. It is translated as CASNTGLAWHEQYF.

The V gene is TRBV3-1 (or the pseudogene TRBV3-2), the J gene TRBJ2-2; TRBD2 agrees at 12 bases. This CDR3 has 19 amino acids. The germline gives CDR1 LGHDT, CDR2 YNNKEL (reference sequence). The ends lost 8 bases at V and 1 base at J; junction bases unmatched: 14. The CDR3: CASDPETSGGPKNTGELFF. The CDR3 coding sequence is TGTGCCAGCGATCCAGAAACTAGCGGGGGGCCCAAGAACACCGGGGAGCTGTTTTTT.

The rearrangement joins TRBV7-2 to TRBJ2-7; D might be TRBD1 (5 bases). Germline assignment: CDR1 SGHTA and CDR2 FQGNSA. V lost 3 bases to trimming and J lost 5 bases, with 17 bases between them. There are 15 residues in the CDR3. The CDR3 sequence is CASSLSRIRGDEQYF. Written as DNA, the CDR3 is TGTGCCAGCAGCTTGAGTCGTATAAGGGGTGACGAGCAGTACTTC.

This chain uses TRBV2 with TRBJ1-3, with 11 bases aligning to TRBD1. Germline V gene data show CDR1 as SNHLY and CDR2 as FYNNEI. With 7 bases clipped from V and 2 bases from J, the junction kept 4 bases outside the gene matches. This CDR3 has 15 residues. The DNA of the CDR3 is TGTGCCAGCATTGAGGACAGGGGGCCTGGAAACACCATATATTTT. Its translation: CASIEDRGPGNTIYF.

The rearrangement uses TRBV9 and TRBJ1-2; a weak D match, TRBD1 (6 bases). This CDR3 has 14 residues. Trimming removed 5 bases at V and 7 bases at J, with 18 bases between. The germline gives CDR1 SGDLS, CDR2 YYNGEE. CDR3 sequence reads: CASRKQGSPGGYTF. The CDR3 nucleotides are TGTGCCAGCAGAAAACAGGGATCACCCGGTGGCTACACCTTC.

V and J are TRBV28 and TRBJ1-6; unclear D gene. Trimming cost V 6 bases and J 5 bases, with 20 bases left between them. CDR3 length: 17 amino acids. Germline-derived CDR1 and CDR2 are MDHEN and SYDVKM. The CDR3 protein is CASRTTMVGPDNSPLHF. The DNA of the CDR3 is TGTGCCAGCAGAACTACTATGGTCGGTCCGGATAATTCACCCCTCCACTTT.

The rearrangement uses TRBV10-2 and TRBJ2-3; D may be TRBD1 (5 bases). The CDR3 length is 15 residues. Deletions cut 3 bases from V and 3 bases from J, with 13 bases between. The germline CDR1 and CDR2 sequences are WSHSY and SAAADI. CDR3 bases: TGCGCCAGCAGTGAAGGGGTGGTTAGGACAGATACGCAGTATTTT. Encoded protein: CASSEGVVRTDTQYF.

The chain is built from TRBV28 and TRBJ1-6, with D unclear. V lost 5 bases to trimming and J lost 3 bases, with 14 bases between them. The CDR3 has 16 residues. The germline CDR1 and CDR2 sequences are MDHEN and SYDVKM. This chain's CDR3 is CASSHNGDDYNSPLHF. The CDR3 nucleotides are TGTGCCAGCAGTCACAACGGGGATGACTATAATTCACCCCTCCACTTT.

The rearrangement uses TRBV4-3 and TRBJ1-4, with 11 bases identical to TRBD1. Per the germline V gene, CDR1 is LGHNA and CDR2 is YSLEER. J gave up 7 bases and V 4 bases, and 8 bases lay outside the gene matches. The CDR3 sequence is 16 residues long. CDR3 region: CASSLYPGTGGEKLFF. The CDR3, as DNA: TGCGCCAGCAGCCTATACCCCGGGACAGGGGGTGAAAAACTGTTTTTT.

The rearrangement uses TRBV28 and TRBJ2-7; D might be TRBD2 (5 bases). Per the germline V gene, CDR1 is MDHEN and CDR2 is SYDVKM. The V end was cut by 3 bases, the J end by 3 bases, with 15 bases between. The CDR3 consists of 15 residues. The CDR3 region has the DNA TGTGCCAGCAGTTTGGATAACAGCGGAGTCTACGAGCAGTACTTC. Amino acid sequence: CASSLDNSGVYEQYF.

V is TRBV28 and J is TRBJ1-1, with 8 positions matching TRBD1. CDR1 is MDHEN, CDR2 SYDVKM, per germline. This CDR3 has 14 residues. Germline trimming cut 7 bases from V and 7 bases from J; bases unmatched to any gene: 11. CDR3 nucleotide sequence: TGTGCCAGCATTCAGCAGGGGGCTCGCAATGAAGCTTTCTTT. Amino acids: CASIQQGARNEAFF. Complete variable domain (other parts from reference TRBV28 and TRBJ1-1): DVKVTQSSRYLVKRTGEKVFLECVQDMDHENMFWYRQDPGLGLRLIYFSYDVKMKEKGDIPEGYSVSREKKERFSLILESASTNQTSMYLCASIQQGARNEAFFGQGTRLTVV.

CDR3 nucleotides: TGTGCCAGCAGGCCAGGGGGAGGAGAGACCCAGTACTTC. Protein: CASRPGGGETQYF. The rearrangement links TRBV12-3 or TRBV12-4 to TRBJ2-5; perhaps TRBD1 as D (7 bases). The CDR3 covers 13 residues. V was cut by 6 bases and J by 4 bases, with 12 bases left in between.

This chain joins TRBV29-1 and TRBJ2-1, with TRBD2 matching 7 bases. The germline CDR1 and CDR2 sequences are SQVTM and ANQGSEA. The CDR3 runs 14 residues. Trimming took 7 bases from V and 0 from J; bases not matched to a gene: 6. The CDR3: CSEVAGSSYNEQFF. The DNA of the CDR3 is TGCAGCGAGGTAGCGGGCAGCTCCTACAATGAGCAGTTCTTC.

This chain uses TRBV5-1 with TRBJ1-3; 7 bases are shared with TRBD1. The CDR3 has 14 amino acids. Looked up from germline, CDR1 is SGHRS and CDR2 is YFSETQ. Trimming at V came to 5 bases and at J to 4 bases, leaving 6 bases not matched to a gene. This chain's CDR3 is CASSSGQEGNTIYF. CDR3 DNA: TGCGCCAGCAGTTCTGGACAGGAGGGAAACACCATATATTTT.

This rearrangement joins TRBV7-8 to TRBJ1-3, with unresolved D. Germline CDR1 SGHVS, CDR2 FQNEAQ. This CDR3 spans 15 amino acids. V was shortened by 1 base and J by 4 bases, with 11 bases between the two germline ends. CDR3 coding DNA: TGTGCCAGCAGCTTAGGACGGGGAGGGGGAAACACCATATATTTT. This gives the protein CASSLGRGGGNTIYF.

Of note for this clone: At one end the junction does not follow the germline gene, possibly because of a read error. CDR3 bases: TGTGCCAGCAGTTTGGAGAGTCAAGGGACCCAGTACTTC. It is translated as CASSLESQGTQYF. The rearrangement links TRBV12-3 or TRBV12-4 to TRBJ2-5; D gene uncertain. The CDR3 has 13 amino acids.

This clone was seen a handful of times. This chain joins TRBV19 and TRBJ1-5, with D maybe TRBD1 (5 bases). Trimming pared 4 bases from V and 3 bases from J, leaving 28 bases between. Germline-derived CDR1 and CDR2 are LNHDA and SQIVND (reference sequence). The CDR3 runs to 20 residues. The CDR3 is CASSRYPGGTPRGFNQPQHF. CDR3 DNA sequence: TGTGCCAGTAGTAGGTACCCCGGGGGGACGCCCCGCGGGTTCAATCAGCCCCAGCATTTT.

The chain recombines TRBV12-2 with TRBJ1-5. TRBV12-2 represents a pseudogene. The CDR3 runs to 23 residues. CDR3 loop: CASRPALGVRGLDISVSNQPQHF. CDR3 bases: TGTGCAAGTCGCCCAGCGCTGGGGGTACGGGGACTGGATATCTCGGTTAGCAATCAGCCCCAGCATTTT.

The chain is built from TRBV18 and TRBJ2-5, with 7 bases aligning to TRBD1. Germline lookup yields CDR1 KGHSH and CDR2 LQKENI. This CDR3 has 15 amino acids. Trimming cost V 1 base and J 3 bases; bases outside gene matches: 5. The CDR3 nucleotides are TGTGCCAGCTCACCACAGGGGGCAACTAAAGAGACCCAGTACTTC. Translating it yields CASSPQGATKETQYF.

This chain uses TRBV5-1 with TRBJ2-5, with 7 bases aligning to TRBD2. Trimming cost V 3 bases and J 4 bases; bases outside gene matches: 6. This CDR3 spans 14 amino acids. Germline V gene data show CDR1 as SGHRS and CDR2 as YFSETQ. DNA of the CDR3: TGCGCCAGCAGCTGGGGAGGGGCCGGAGAGACCCAGTACTTC. It specifies CASSWGGAGETQYF.